Below are 31 T cell receptor beta chains sequenced from a single sample in a study of human thymus T cells. The repertoire was sequenced with immunoSEQ multiplex PCR; TCRdb's copy has only in-frame clones and lacks some. Among some 120,000 clones listed, around 94% were seen once. Corrective heart surgery yielded resections, and these provided the thymus tissue. The specimen sequenced was thymus tissue. The origin of the receptors is a boy less than two years old with a congenital heart defect but otherwise immunologically healthy.

J is TRBJ1-1 and V is TRBV4-3; D call uncertain. This CDR3 comprises 16 residues. The germline V and J ends were trimmed by 0 bases and 1 base, with 12 bases remaining between them. Germline V gene lookup returns CDR1 LGHNA and CDR2 YSLEER. The CDR3 DNA sequence: TGCGCCAGCAGCCAAGATAGGAGAACGTCGAACACTGAAGCTTTCTTT. Protein: CASSQDRRTSNTEAFF.

This clone was found once. This chain joins TRBV27 and TRBJ2-5; D unclear. Trimming took 2 bases from V and 13 from J, leaving 2 bases between them. This CDR3 is built from 8 residues. Per the germline V gene, CDR1 is MNHEY and CDR2 is SMNVEV (reference sequence). The CDR3: CASSLMYF. The CDR3 DNA sequence: TGTGCCAGCAGTTTAATGTACTTC.

The V and J genes are TRBV7-9 and TRBJ2-5, with D possibly TRBD2 on 5 matching bases. V was pared by 3 bases and J by 1 base, with 9 bases between. Germline assignment: CDR1 SEHNR and CDR2 FQNEAQ (reference sequence). The CDR3 totals 14 residues. CDR3 coding DNA: TGTGCCAGCAGCTTTCGACTACCCCAAGAGACCCAGTACTTC. It yields the protein CASSFRLPQETQYF.

The genes are TRBV28 and TRBJ2-7; 9 nucleotides align to TRBD1. Unmatched junction bases numbered 6, after V lost 5 bases and J lost 4 bases. This CDR3 spans 14 amino acids. Germline CDR1 reads MDHEN; CDR2 reads SYDVKM. The chain's CDR3 is CASSPSTGGYEQYF. The CDR3 coding sequence is TGTGCCAGCAGTCCCTCGACAGGGGGGTACGAGCAGTACTTC.

This rearrangement joins TRBV20-1 to TRBJ1-4; D perhaps matches TRBD1 (5 bases). Germline CDR1 reads DFQATT; CDR2 reads SNEGSKA (reference sequence). This CDR3 comprises 11 residues. The CDR3, as DNA: TGCAATTTCCGGGACGGTGAAAAACTGTTTTTT. This translates into CNFRDGEKLFF.

This chain connects TRBV4-1 to TRBJ1-5, with a possible D match to TRBD1 (6 bases). The CDR3 runs 16 residues. Germline values: CDR1 MGHRA, CDR2 YSYEKL. V was trimmed by 0 bases and J by 4 bases, leaving 13 bases between them. CDR3 sequence reads: CASSQDRGADNQPQHF. The DNA of the CDR3 is TGCGCCAGCAGCCAAGATCGGGGGGCGGATAATCAGCCCCAGCATTTT.

The chain carries TRBV5-1 and TRBJ2-3; D is unclear. This CDR3 is built from 13 residues. Germline V gives CDR1 SGHRS, CDR2 YFSETQ. The ends were cut back, 1 base at V and 6 bases at J, with 9 bases in the middle. Written as DNA, the CDR3 is TGCGCCAGCAGCTTGATAGCAGAGGATACGCAGTATTTT. It encodes CASSLIAEDTQYF.

The rearrangement uses TRBV30 and TRBJ2-7; the D gene is possibly TRBD1 (5 bases). V dropped 2 bases and J dropped 9 bases, with 17 bases sitting between them. Germline V CDR1 and CDR2: GTSNPN, SVGIG (reference sequence). This CDR3 has 13 residues. CDR3 in amino acids: CAWSKGRDLRQYF. For the CDR3, the DNA is TGTGCCTGGAGTAAAGGCAGGGATTTAAGGCAGTACTTC.

The J gene is TRBJ2-3, the V gene TRBV2, with a weak D call TRBD2 (5 bases). Looked up from germline, CDR1 is SNHLY and CDR2 is FYNNEI. The CDR3 is 14 residues long. Trimming removed 7 bases from V and 1 base from J, with 12 bases in between. The CDR3 DNA sequence: TGTGCCAGCAACCCCCACGGGGGCACAGATACGCAGTATTTT. Encoded protein: CASNPHGGTDTQYF.

Only one count was recorded for this clone. The chain uses TRBV29-1 and TRBJ1-5, with D unresolved. Germline-derived CDR1 and CDR2 are SQVTM and ANQGSEA. The CDR3 runs 15 residues. The ends were cut back, 6 bases at V and 0 bases at J, with 15 bases in the middle. The CDR3 spells CSVSTDTSSNQPQHF. Here the CDR3 DNA reads TGCAGCGTCTCAACCGACACTTCTAGCAATCAGCCCCAGCATTTT. The complete variable domain, with remaining parts taken from reference TRBV29-1 and TRBJ1-5, reads SAVISQKPSRDICQRGTSLTIQCQVDSQVTMMFWYRQQPGQSLTLIATANQGSEATYESGFVIDKFPISRPNLTFSTLTVSNMSPEDSSIYLCSVSTDTSSNQPQHFGDGTRLSIL.

This clone occurred once. The rearrangement uses TRBV29-1 and TRBJ2-1, with 7 bases lining up with TRBD1. Germline-derived CDR1 and CDR2 are SQVTM and ANQGSEA. The CDR3 is 15 residues long. V dropped 4 bases and J dropped 3; count of bases not matched to a gene: 9. This CDR3 reads CSVVPAAGGYNEQFF. Here the CDR3 DNA reads TGCAGCGTTGTACCCGCGGCAGGGGGCTACAATGAGCAGTTCTTC.

This sequence joins TRBV30 and TRBJ1-4; D call uncertain. In germline, CDR1 is GTSNPN, CDR2 SVGIG (reference sequence). This CDR3 is built from 13 residues. Deletions cut 5 bases from V and 4 bases from J, with 11 bases between. Written as DNA, the CDR3 is TGTGCCTGGTCTACCCGGCTTAATGAAAAACTGTTTTTT. Encoded protein: CAWSTRLNEKLFF.

This clone was seen a single time. This chain joins TRBV28 and TRBJ1-2; D not resolved. Trimming removed 3 bases from V and 7 bases from J, with 9 bases in between. The germline V gene has CDR1 MDHEN and CDR2 SYDVKM. The CDR3 covers 12 residues. The DNA of the CDR3 is TGTGCCAGCAGTTTCAAGGAAGTTGGCTACACCTTC. Residues: CASSFKEVGYTF.

Written as DNA, the CDR3 is TGTGCCAGTGCTAGCGGGATATCCTACGAGCAGTACTTC. Translating it yields CASASGISYEQYF. The rearrangement links TRBV19 to TRBJ2-7; 9 positions agree with TRBD2. V dropped 8 bases and J dropped 1; count of bases not matched to a gene: 3. Per germline, CDR1 LNHDA and CDR2 SQIVND (reference sequence). The CDR3 has 13 amino acids.

This clone was seen a single time. The chain links TRBV7-9 to TRBJ2-1; D is possibly TRBD1 (5 bases). The CDR3 is made up of 13 amino acids. Germline assignment: CDR1 SEHNR and CDR2 FQNEAQ (reference sequence). The V gene lost 2 bases and the J gene lost 12 bases, with 14 bases spanning the gap. The CDR3 region has the DNA TGTGCCAGCAGCTTACTAAAAGGACATACGCAGTTCTTC. Amino acids: CASSLLKGHTQFF.

This clone was observed once. The chain joins TRBV5-6 to TRBJ2-1, with 8 nucleotides matching TRBD1. V shed 2 bases, J shed 6 bases, and the junction held 4 bases outside the gene matches. Germline V gene lookup returns CDR1 SGHDT and CDR2 YYEEEE. The CDR3 consists of 14 residues. CDR3 sequence reads: CASSFGTGTNEQFF. The CDR3 DNA follows: TGTGCCAGCAGCTTCGGGACAGGTACCAATGAGCAGTTCTTC.

J is TRBJ1-2 and V is TRBV28; D ambiguous. Germline loops: CDR1 MDHEN, CDR2 SYDVKM. CDR3 length: 13 residues. Trimming pared 5 bases from V and 5 bases from J, leaving 12 bases between. In nucleotides, the CDR3 is TGTGCCAGCAGTCCAGGACCGGAGTATGGCTACACCTTC. Protein: CASSPGPEYGYTF.

Only a few counts were recorded for this clone. The chain has TRBV4-1 and TRBJ1-6; 8 bases fit TRBD1. CDR3 length equals 14 residues. Germline loops: CDR1 MGHRA, CDR2 YSYEKL. The trim removed 5 bases at V and 13 bases at J, leaving 10 bases unmatched. The CDR3: CASSTQGVRYPLHF. The CDR3 DNA follows: TGCGCCAGCAGCACACAGGGGGTGAGGTATCCCCTCCACTTT.

CDR3 DNA sequence: TGTGCCAGCAGTTCCCCGGGGGTTAAGTCCACTGAAGCTTTCTTT. It yields the protein CASSSPGVKSTEAFF. V is TRBV28 and J is TRBJ1-1, with D tentatively TRBD1 (5 bases). The CDR3 runs to 15 residues. V lost 4 bases and J lost 4, with 16 bases in between. The germline V gene has CDR1 MDHEN and CDR2 SYDVKM.

The chain combines TRBV30 with TRBJ2-7; tentatively, D is TRBD1 (5 bases). V lost 0 bases and J lost 0, with 18 bases in between. The germline CDR1 and CDR2 sequences are GTSNPN and SVGIG (reference sequence). This CDR3 is built from 17 residues. CDR3 sequence: CAWSVTRGAYNSYEQYF. The CDR3 DNA reads as TGTGCCTGGAGTGTAACTCGTGGGGCTTATAACTCCTACGAGCAGTACTTC.

This rearrangement joins TRBV10-3 to TRBJ1-2; perhaps TRBD1 as D (5 bases). CDR3 size: 11 residues. CDR1 is ENHRY and CDR2 is SYGVKD in the germline V gene. V was cut by 6 bases and J by 3 bases, with 5 bases left in between. The CDR3 DNA is TGTGCCATCAGGGGGCACTATGGCTACACCTTC. This codes for CAIRGHYGYTF.

The chain couples TRBV6-1 to TRBJ1-2; D uncertain. Trimming took 3 bases from V and 2 from J, leaving 4 bases between them. CDR1 and CDR2 from the germline V gene are MNHNS and SASEGT. The CDR3 is 12 amino acids. As DNA, the CDR3 is TGTGCCAGCAGTGATGGGAACTATGGCTACACCTTC. This encodes CASSDGNYGYTF.

The rearrangement links TRBV2 to TRBJ1-1, with unresolved D. Germline V gene data show CDR1 as SNHLY and CDR2 as FYNNEI. The CDR3 length is 20 residues. V was cut by 7 bases and J by 5 bases, with 35 bases left in between. This CDR3 is CASITPGRAPVSVEATEAFF. The DNA of the CDR3 is TGTGCCAGCATTACCCCCGGGAGGGCTCCCGTCTCGGTGGAGGCTACTGAAGCTTTCTTT.

This clone has only one observation. The chain recombines TRBV29-1 with TRBJ2-3, with no clear D. V lost 2 bases, J lost 1 base, and 16 bases lay in between. This CDR3 spans 16 amino acids. Germline CDR1 reads SQVTM; CDR2 reads ANQGSEA. In DNA, the CDR3 is TGCAGCGTTGAACGGGCTACACCTGAAGGCACAGATACGCAGTATTTT. This codes for CSVERATPEGTDTQYF.

The rearrangement joins TRBV9 to TRBJ2-1, with 7 bases lining up with TRBD2. The CDR3 contains 16 residues. With V trimmed by 3 bases and J by 1 base, 7 bases remained unmatched. Germline loops: CDR1 SGDLS, CDR2 YYNGEE. The CDR3 DNA follows: TGTGCCAGCAGCGACGAGCGGGGCGGGTCCTACAATGAGCAGTTCTTC. It is translated as CASSDERGGSYNEQFF. The variable domain in full, completed from reference TRBV9 and TRBJ2-1, reads DSGVTQTPKHLITATGQRVTLRCSPRSGDLSVYWYQQSLDQGLQFLIQYYNGEERAKGNILERFSAQQFPDLHSELNLSSLELGDSALYFCASSDERGGSYNEQFFGPGTRLTVL.

V and J are TRBV5-1 and TRBJ2-1; 11 nucleotides align to TRBD2. Germline CDR1 SGHRS, CDR2 YFSETQ. With 7 bases clipped from V and 1 base from J, the junction kept 16 bases outside the gene matches. The CDR3 runs to 19 residues. The CDR3 bases are TGCGCCAGCGGACGTTGGTTAGCGGGGGGGCCGAGGTCCTACAATGAGCAGTTCTTC. Residues: CASGRWLAGGPRSYNEQFF. Supplemented by reference TRBV5-1 and TRBJ2-1, the full variable domain reads KAGVTQTPRYLIKTRGQQVTLSCSPISGHRSVSWYQQTPGQGLQFLFEYFSETQRNKGNFPGRFSGRQFSNSRSEMNVSTLELGDSALYLCASGRWLAGGPRSYNEQFFGPGTRLTVL.

The CDR3 region has the DNA TGCGCCAGCAGCCAAGACCGAGGACAGGGGGCGAAACAGTACTTC. It yields the protein CASSQDRGQGAKQYF. This chain links TRBV4-3 with TRBJ2-7; 11 bases fit TRBD1. The CDR3 is made up of 15 amino acids. Looked up from germline, CDR1 is LGHNA and CDR2 is YSLEER. Trimming at V came to 0 bases and at J to 10 bases, leaving 8 bases not matched to a gene.

V usage is TRBV5-4 and J usage is TRBJ2-3, with 13 bases matching TRBD2. Germline V gene sequence: CDR1 SGHNT, CDR2 YYREEE (reference sequence). V trimming: 1 base; J trimming: 2 bases; junction bases outside the gene matches: 7. The CDR3 is 18 residues long. DNA for the CDR3: TGTGCCAGCAGCTTGCCGACTAGCGGGGGGCGACTCACAGATACGCAGTATTTT. Encoded protein: CASSLPTSGGRLTDTQYF.

The V call is TRBV5-1, the J call TRBJ1-1, with D unresolved. Germline-derived CDR1 and CDR2 are SGHRS and YFSETQ. The CDR3 covers 11 residues. V lost 0 bases and J 10 bases, leaving 7 bases between the germline ends. The CDR3 region is CASSLAGRAFF. The CDR3 region has the DNA TGCGCCAGCAGCTTGGCGGGGAGAGCTTTCTTT.

The rearrangement uses TRBV5-1 and TRBJ2-1; 10 bases are shared with TRBD2. The CDR3 sequence is 16 residues long. Trimming took 0 bases from V and 6 from J; bases not matched to a gene: 6. The germline CDR1 and CDR2 sequences are SGHRS and YFSETQ. The CDR3 DNA follows: TGCGCCAGCAGCTTGGGTAGCGGGGGGCGTATCAATGAGCAGTTCTTC. This codes for CASSLGSGGRINEQFF.

The genes are TRBV7-2 and TRBJ2-7; 12 bases match TRBD2. The trim removed 2 bases at V and 4 bases at J, leaving 6 bases unmatched. This CDR3 contains 16 residues. Looked up from germline, CDR1 is SGHTA and CDR2 is FQGNSA. Here the CDR3 reads CASSLLLAGGPYEQYF. CDR3 coding DNA: TGTGCCAGCAGCTTATTACTAGCGGGGGGCCCTTACGAGCAGTACTTC.